A selection of T cell receptor beta chains follows, all from one sample in a study of T cells in narcolepsy. TCRdb's copy holds only in-frame clones and misses some; the assay was immunoSEQ multiplex PCR. This sample has tens of thousands of clones, with around two thirds found just once. The sequencing input was memory (CD45RA-) CD4+ T cells from blood. Every receptor here comes from a human donor in good health. CDR3s include the opening cysteine and the closing phenylalanine or tryptophan. Each record gives: J gene, clone size, D gene, V gene, CDR3 protein, CDR3 DNA. A D gene is named only where the DNA matches it firmly. Only part of the rows carry a size: once, few, many, or a class if the clone is expanded.

TRBJ1-4,NA,NA,TRBV9,CASSVVAGPGGLVKLFF,TGTGCCAGCAGCGTAGTTGCAGGGCCGGGCGGGTTGGTAAAACTGTTTTTT
TRBJ2-7,NA,NA,TRBV2,CASSDPGGGSSYEQYF,TGTGCCAGCAGTGACCCTGGGGGCGGAAGCTCCTACGAGCAGTACTTC
TRBJ2-1,NA,TRBD2,TRBV7-2,CASSLGLASGGFNEQFF,TGTGCCAGCAGCTTAGGTTTGGCTAGCGGGGGGTTCAATGAGCAGTTCTTC
TRBJ2-2,NA,NA,TRBV11-2,CASSNRPGELFF,TGTGCCAGCAGCAACCGACCCGGGGAGCTGTTTTTT
TRBJ2-7,NA,TRBD1,TRBV5-6,CASSPRDRAYYEQYF,TGTGCCAGCAGCCCGCGGGACAGGGCGTACTACGAGCAGTACTTC
TRBJ1-3,NA,NA,TRBV18,CASSPSLADGNTIYF,TGTGCCAGCTCACCATCCCTGGCAGATGGAAACACCATATATTTT
TRBJ2-3,NA,TRBD2,TRBV5-4,CASSSGTSGGAGDTQYF,TGTGCCAGCAGCTCAGGGACTAGCGGGGGGGCCGGAGATACGCAGTATTTT
TRBJ2-2,NA,NA,TRBV4-1,CASSHYLRRRAANTGELFF,TGCGCCAGCAGCCATTACTTGAGACGGCGGGCCGCGAACACCGGGGAGCTGTTTTTT
TRBJ2-1,few,NA,TRBV6-1,CASSGGLQGGPYNEQFF,TGTGCCAGCAGTGGAGGGTTACAGGGAGGGCCTTACAATGAGCAGTTCTTC
TRBJ2-7,medium-sized,TRBD2,TRBV25-1,CASSVSGLPYEQYF,TGTGCCAGCAGCGTTAGCGGGCTCCCCTACGAGCAGTACTTC
TRBJ2-4,few,NA,TRBV5-4,CASSFGGNIQYF,TGTGCCAGCAGCTTCGGGGGAAACATTCAGTACTTC
TRBJ2-7,few,TRBD1,TRBV5-4,CASSGPRTGGGEQYF,TGTGCCAGCAGCGGCCCAAGGACAGGGGGCGGCGAGCAGTACTTC
TRBJ2-2,few,NA,TRBV9,CASSVASGVLAGELFF,TGTGCCAGCAGCGTAGCTTCCGGGGTGTTAGCCGGGGAGCTGTTTTTT
TRBJ1-3,few,NA,TRBV7-9,CASSLQGSGNTIYF,TGTGCCAGCAGCCTACAGGGTTCTGGAAACACCATATATTTT
TRBJ2-5,NA,NA,TRBV2,CASSVQRETQYF,TGTGCCAGCAGTGTCCAGAGGGAGACCCAGTACTTC
TRBJ1-1,NA,NA,TRBV15,CATSSTGFTEAFF,TGTGCCACCAGCAGTACAGGGTTTACTGAAGCTTTCTTT
TRBJ2-1,few,NA,TRBV9,CASSVGPRGNEQFF,TGTGCCAGCAGCGTAGGCCCGAGGGGGAATGAGCAGTTCTTC
TRBJ2-2,NA,NA,TRBV5-1,CASSSRGNTGELFF,TGCGCCAGCAGCTCCAGGGGGAACACCGGGGAGCTGTTTTTT
TRBJ1-1,NA,NA,TRBV7-8,CASSPQVGNPGTEAFF,TGTGCCAGCAGCCCCCAGGTAGGGAACCCGGGCACTGAAGCTTTCTTT
TRBJ2-3,NA,NA,TRBV5-4,CASSLSGQTDTQYF,TGTGCCAGCAGCTTGAGCGGGCAAACAGATACGCAGTATTTT
TRBJ1-5,NA,NA,TRBV9,CAISVGNQPQHF,TGTGCCATCAGCGTCGGGAATCAGCCCCAGCATTTT
TRBJ2-3,few,NA,TRBV7-2,CASSLAFRDTQYF,TGTGCCAGCAGCTTAGCCTTTAGGGATACGCAGTATTTT
TRBJ2-1,NA,TRBD1,TRBV5-1,CASSGQGSFLWNEQFF,TGCGCCAGCAGCGGACAGGGGAGTTTTTTGTGGAATGAGCAGTTCTTC
TRBJ1-3,NA,NA,TRBV7-9,CASSLGPLGGNTIYF,TGTGCCAGCAGCTTAGGGCCTTTGGGTGGAAACACCATATATTTT
TRBJ2-7,few,NA,TRBV7-2,CASSSRRGTGSYEQYF,TGTGCCAGCAGCTCCCGGCGCGGGACCGGTTCCTACGAGCAGTACTTC
TRBJ1-2,NA,NA,TRBV28,CASSFGGGYTF,TGTGCCAGCAGTTTTGGGGGAGGCTACACCTTC
TRBJ2-1,few,NA,TRBV11-2,CASSSFGSYNEQFF,TGTGCCAGCAGCTCCTTTGGTTCCTACAATGAGCAGTTCTTC
TRBJ2-3,NA,TRBD2,TRBV5-1,CASSQFEVSGSDTQYF,TGCGCCAGCAGCCAATTCGAAGTAAGCGGGAGTGATACGCAGTATTTT
TRBJ2-7,NA,TRBD1,TRBV11-3,CASIPGQGAYEQYF,TGTGCCAGCATCCCGGGACAGGGGGCCTACGAGCAGTACTTC
TRBJ2-2,few,NA,TRBV11-3,CASSISTWQSGELFF,TGTGCCAGCAGCATCTCCACCTGGCAGTCCGGGGAGCTGTTTTTT
TRBJ2-5,once,NA,TRBV5-5,CASSPRLSGETQYF,TGTGCCAGCAGCCCGCGACTCAGTGGAGAGACCCAGTACTTC
TRBJ1-5,few,NA,TRBV5-1,CASSLEPGWKPQHF,TGCGCCAGCAGCTTGGAGCCAGGTTGGAAGCCCCAGCATTTT
TRBJ2-3,few,NA,TRBV5-1,CASSFRGPPDTQYF,TGCGCCAGCAGCTTTAGGGGCCCCCCGGATACGCAGTATTTT
TRBJ2-2,NA,NA,TRBV29-1,CSVEISLAENTGELFF,TGCAGCGTTGAAATCTCACTAGCTGAGAACACCGGGGAGCTGTTTTTT
TRBJ2-3,NA,TRBD2,TRBV5-1,CASRLASGGDTQYF,TGCGCCAGCAGGTTAGCTAGCGGCGGAGATACGCAGTATTTT
TRBJ1-1,NA,NA,TRBV7-8,CASSLTRQGTEAFF,TGTGCCAGCAGCTTAACCCGTCAAGGCACTGAAGCTTTCTTT
TRBJ2-5,NA,TRBD2,TRBV11-1,CASSLGGKTQYF,TGTGCCAGCAGCTTGGGGGGGAAGACCCAGTACTTC
TRBJ2-5,few,NA,TRBV7-2,CASSSPYQTQYF,TGTGCCAGCAGCTCCCCTTACCAGACCCAGTACTTC
TRBJ2-5,NA,NA,TRBV29-1,CSACTPTNLETQYF,TGCAGCGCATGTACTCCCACAAACTTAGAGACCCAGTACTTC
TRBJ1-2,NA,TRBD1,TRBV6-1,CASWDRAYGYTF,TGTGCCAGCTGGGACAGGGCCTATGGCTACACCTTC
TRBJ2-7,NA,TRBD1,TRBV19,CASKGQGITYF,TGTGCCAGTAAGGGACAGGGAATAACGTACTTC
TRBJ1-3,NA,NA,TRBV28,CASSLPRPGASNTIYF,TGTGCCAGCAGTCTACCTAGACCCGGGGCGAGTAACACCATATATTTT
TRBJ2-5,few,NA,TRBV29-1,CSACTPTNLGTQYF,TGCAGCGCATGTACTCCCACAAACTTAGGGACCCAGTACTTC
TRBJ1-5,NA,NA,TRBV6-7,CASSELSSRQPQHF,TGTGCCAGCAGTGAACTAAGTTCTCGACAGCCCCAGCATTTT
TRBJ1-2,NA,NA,TRBV2,CAGKTGRNYGYTF,TGTGCCGGGAAGACAGGACGTAACTATGGCTACACCTTC
TRBJ1-3,NA,NA,TRBV6-1,CASSEKGGGRTGNTIYF,TGTGCCAGCAGTGAAAAAGGGGGGGGACGGACTGGAAACACCATATATTTT
TRBJ1-2,NA,TRBD1,TRBV9,CASSSRTGSYGYTF,TGTGCCAGCAGCTCGCGGACAGGGAGCTACGGCTACACCTTC
TRBJ1-1,NA,NA,TRBV6-5,CASFEGLVTEAFF,TGTGCCAGCTTCGAGGGGTTGGTTACTGAAGCTTTCTTT
TRBJ2-1,NA,TRBD2,TRBV2,CASSRLAVGDEQFF,TGTGCCAGCAGTAGGCTAGCGGTTGGGGATGAGCAGTTCTTC
TRBJ1-2,NA,NA,TRBV30,CAWSRQGGSYTF,TGTGCCTGGAGTAGGCAGGGTGGAAGCTACACCTTC
TRBJ2-1,few,TRBD2,TRBV6-6,CASSPSGRYDNEQFF,TGTGCCAGCAGTCCCAGCGGGAGGTACGACAATGAGCAGTTCTTC
TRBJ1-5,NA,NA,TRBV18,CASSPDTSQPQHF,TGTGCCAGCTCACCGGACACGTCCCAGCCCCAGCATTTT
TRBJ1-1,NA,NA,TRBV9,CASSVEPQRGAFF,TGTGCCAGCAGCGTAGAACCCCAGCGAGGAGCTTTCTTT